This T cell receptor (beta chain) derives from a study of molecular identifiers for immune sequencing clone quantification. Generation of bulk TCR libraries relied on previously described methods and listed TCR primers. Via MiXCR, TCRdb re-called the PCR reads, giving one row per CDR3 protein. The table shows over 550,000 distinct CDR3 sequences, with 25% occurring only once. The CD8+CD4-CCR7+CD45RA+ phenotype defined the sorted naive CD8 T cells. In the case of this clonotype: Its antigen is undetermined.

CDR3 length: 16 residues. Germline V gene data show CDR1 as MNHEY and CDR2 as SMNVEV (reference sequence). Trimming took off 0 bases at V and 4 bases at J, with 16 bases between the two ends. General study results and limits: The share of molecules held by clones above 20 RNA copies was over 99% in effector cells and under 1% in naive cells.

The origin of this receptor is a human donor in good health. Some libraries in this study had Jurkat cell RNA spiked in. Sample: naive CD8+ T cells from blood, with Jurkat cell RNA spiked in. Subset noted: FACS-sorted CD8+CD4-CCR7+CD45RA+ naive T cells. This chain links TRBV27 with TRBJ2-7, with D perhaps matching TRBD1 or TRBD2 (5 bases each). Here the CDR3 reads CASSLSGPGTGYEQYF. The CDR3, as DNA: TGTGCCAGCAGTTTATCAGGCCCGGGGACGGGTTACGAGCAGTACTTC.